This T cell receptor (beta chain) was found in a study of T cells in Graves' hyperthyroidism and ophthalmopathy (dated by TCRdb to the late 2010s). A note on the overall study: Peripheral blood samples were taken at the time of initial diagnosis, prior to any treatment. TCR V-J signatures able to tell the groups apart were searched for in a discovery cohort of approximately 95 patients, of whom roughly 42 had Graves' ophthalmopathy and around 58 had stable Graves' hyperthyroidism. Prospective prediction of ophthalmopathy was tested in an independent validation cohort of approximately 18 hyperthyroidism patients and 15 to 17 patients who later progressed to ophthalmopathy. For training and testing, the roughly 100 patients in the discovery cohort were randomly divided in a 7:3 ratio. Thyroid tissue and blood T-cell repertoires from more than five Graves' hyperthyroidism patients were also compared in the study. After sampling, hyperthyroidism patients received methimazole starting at 30 mg daily, and ophthalmopathy patients received high-dose intravenous methylprednisolone. The paper describes TCR Vbeta CDR3 sequencing of 135 peripheral blood samples, made up of approximately 40 ophthalmopathy patients, around 78 hyperthyroidism patients and roughly 17 progressor patients. Findings and caveats that apply to the study as a whole: In validation, the model predicted progression to ophthalmopathy a median of around 6.5 months before onset, with about 64% sensitivity and 72.22% specificity. No statistical method was used to fix the sample size in advance, and group allocation was not hidden from the investigators. Most expanded thyroid clonotypes (frequency above 0.001) were also found in blood, which suggests that blood repertoires may mirror thyroid immune responses. A 13 V-J signature model separated ophthalmopathy from stable hyperthyroidism, with just over 85% sensitivity and 81.08% specificity in cross-validation and 80%/75% in testing.

This clonotype was picked up a small number of times. Its recognized antigen is unknown. Nothing much larger sits one base from this clone, and base qualities are not available. CDR1 and CDR2 are read off the germline V gene (reference sequence) as SGHAT and FQDESV. Measured from the cysteine to the phenylalanine, the CDR3 is 14 residues long. Kept here is only the CDR3 DNA, which spans 42 bases and is read in frame from base 1. V sheds 5 bases and J sheds 6 bases, leaving 17 bases between their ends. The TCR beta CDR3 regions were amplified from RNA transcripts. The TCR CDR3 was subjected to a first round of RT-PCR using the HTBI primer set and the Qiagen OneStep RT-PCR kit. Libraries were constructed in a second round of multiplex PCR, after which size selection and purification were performed. The libraries were sequenced on an Illumina HiSeq2000 using paired-end 100 bp reads. In the original analysis: SOAPnuke was used to process the raw data, with reads discarded if the reads contained adapters or uncalled bases, had a mean Phred below 15, or lacked an exact constant-primer or identifier match. High-quality paired reads were merged with COPE v1.2.5, and unique nucleotide sequences were defined as clonotypes. MiTCR v1.1 was used to align the clonotypes against IMGT TRBV, TRBD and TRBJ reference segments. Only V-J combinations with frequency above 0.0001, covering 99.2% of repertoires, were analysed. A TCS score was defined as the ratio between F50 (clonal expansion) and ExV (chaos), using BLOSUM62-based TCRdist between CDR3 peptides within each V-J. Welch's t-statistics and random forest reduced around 520 V-J features to 10 to 15, which were used in a naive Bayes classifier (R e1071). The Morisita-Horn index was used to measure how similar the thyroid and blood repertoires were. TCRdb redid the processing of the public reads, applying fastp at Q25 and MiXCR, and retained in-frame beta chains. Every entry covers one CDR3 protein and lists the most common genes and DNA from its rows. TCRdb's processing, not the study's, gives the V and J calls here. The sample table holds 600,000 to 700,000 distinct CDR3 sequences, of which under 15% were seen once. The top ten hold around 4.5% of the sample.

Ophthalmopathy patients had moderately to severely active disease, Clinical Activity Score of at least 3, NOSPECS grade of at least 4, and duration under 3 months. The study excluded patients with uncontrolled infections, other autoimmune diseases, pregnancy or lactation. Diagnoses relied on clinical symptoms, serum thyroxine and TRAb, thyroid ultrasound and orbital computed tomography. PBMCs were isolated from more than 8 ml of fresh peripheral blood by Ficoll-Paque density gradient centrifugation. Total RNA was extracted with Trizol reagent, and quality was checked on an Agilent 2100 Bioanalyzer.

Source material: blood. The TCR originated in a woman in her forties with Graves' ophthalmopathy. This chain joins TRBV11-1 to TRBJ2-7; tentative D gene TRBD1, with 6 bases matching. The bases are TGTGCCAGCAGCCAGGACAGCTGGAAAGGCGAGCAGTACTTC. This sequence encodes CASSQDSWKGEQYF.